The 21 T cell receptor beta chains below come from one sample, sequenced in a study of T cell responses to AZD1222 COVID-19 vaccine. Produced via immunoSEQ multiplex PCR; TCRdb's table is partial and in-frame only. In the table there are approximately 90,000 clones, approximately 89% of which are singletons. The material was peripheral blood, obtained on day 0 of AZD1222 vaccination. Receptors originate from an adult in good health.

This clone was seen only a few times. This chain links TRBV27 with TRBJ1-4; 8 nucleotides agree with TRBD1. The CDR3 spans 17 residues. The V gene's germline CDR1 is MNHEY and CDR2 SMNVEV (reference sequence). V lost 3 bases, J lost 7 bases, and 13 bases stayed unmatched. The DNA of the CDR3 is TGTGCCAGCAGTTTCCGCCAGACAGGGGTTACCCGTGAAAAACTGTTTTTT. Translated: CASSFRQTGVTREKLFF.

This clone was counted a single time. The genes are TRBV27 and TRBJ2-5, with TRBD1 as a possible D gene (6 bases). Germline CDR1 and CDR2: MNHEY and SMNVEV (reference sequence). Trimming removed 0 bases at V and 1 base at J, with 9 bases between. CDR3 length equals 15 residues. CDR3 DNA: TGTGCCAGCAGTTTATCCCCAGGGGCCCAAGAGACCCAGTACTTC. This translates into CASSLSPGAQETQYF.

This clone was seen only a few times. This chain joins TRBV7-2 and TRBJ2-1; no clear D. The germline V gene encodes CDR1 SGHTA and CDR2 FQGNSA. CDR3 length: 13 residues. V lost 5 bases to trimming and J lost 4 bases, with 9 bases between them. The CDR3 spells CASSIDGYNEQFF. The DNA of the CDR3 is TGTGCCAGCAGCATCGACGGATACAATGAGCAGTTCTTC.

In DNA form, the CDR3 reads TGCGCCAGCAGAGGGGGGGGCGCTGGCTATGGCTACACCTTC. Translating gives CASRGGGAGYGYTF. The chain couples TRBV5-1 to TRBJ1-2; maybe TRBD1 (6 bases). V was pared by 5 bases and J by 4 bases, with 15 bases between. The CDR3 extends over 14 amino acids. Per germline, CDR1 SGHRS and CDR2 YFSETQ.

The CDR3 sequence is CASSTRGAYSFAYGYTF. As DNA, the CDR3 is TGTGCCAGCAGCACCAGGGGGGCCTATAGTTTCGCCTATGGCTACACCTTC. V and J are TRBV11-2 and TRBJ1-2; 7 positions agree with TRBD1. V shed 5 bases and J 4 bases; nucleotides not matched to a gene: 16. Germline V CDR1 and CDR2: SGHAT, FQNNGV. CDR3 length: 17 residues.

The chain employs TRBV19 and TRBJ1-2; perhaps TRBD1 as D (5 bases). There are 13 residues in the CDR3. V shed 5 bases and J shed 4 bases, with 11 bases lying between them. Germline CDR1 and CDR2: LNHDA and SQIVND (reference sequence). The CDR3 reads CASSQGRTYGYTF. The CDR3 coding sequence is TGTGCCAGTAGTCAGGGACGGACCTATGGCTACACCTTC.

The V gene is TRBV29-1, the J gene TRBJ1-1, with 7 bases fitting TRBD1. This CDR3 comprises 13 residues. Germline CDR1 and CDR2: SQVTM and ANQGSEA. J was trimmed by 4 bases and V by 7 bases; bases with no gene match: 9. CDR3 loop: CSGHNRGGTEAFF. CDR3 in DNA: TGCAGCGGACATAACAGGGGCGGCACTGAAGCTTTCTTT.

Turning to this clone: Mismatch with germline at one junction end may stem from a read error. CDR3 DNA: TGTGCCAGCAGCTTAGCGGGAGCCCCTGGCACGGATACGCAGTATTTT. Translated: CASSLAGAPGTDTQYF. The chain joins TRBV7-2 to TRBJ2-3; D perhaps matches TRBD2 (5 bases). Germline V CDR1 and CDR2: SGHTA, FQGNSA. The CDR3 loop spans 16 amino acids.

The V and J genes are TRBV7-9 and TRBJ2-5; a possible D gene is TRBD1 (5 bases). The V gene lost 5 bases and the J gene lost 3 bases, with 19 bases spanning the gap. CDR1 and CDR2 (germline): SEHNR, FQNEAQ (reference sequence). The CDR3 length is 16 residues. The CDR3 nucleotides read TGTGCCAGCAGCAACAAGTGGTCAGGGCTGGAAGAGACCCAGTACTTC. Protein product: CASSNKWSGLEETQYF.

The gene calls are TRBV12-1 and TRBJ2-7; the table's TRBD2 call for D was not verified on the DNA. TRBV12-1 counts as a pseudogene. The CDR3 runs 16 residues. DNA of the CDR3: TGTGCCAGACGACCGGGACTAGCGGGAGTTAGCTACGAGCAGTACTTC. It specifies CARRPGLAGVSYEQYF.

The chain recombines TRBV2 with TRBJ1-5, with a weak D call TRBD1 (5 bases). V shed 5 bases and J shed 0 bases, with 8 bases lying between them. The CDR3 extends over 14 amino acids. CDR1 and CDR2 (germline): SNHLY, FYNNEI. The CDR3 sequence is CASSPGVSNQPQHF. The CDR3 region has the DNA TGTGCCAGCAGTCCGGGGGTTAGCAATCAGCCCCAGCATTTT.

The chain has TRBV15 and TRBJ1-4; D remains unclear. V gave up 5 bases and J gave up 8 bases, with 12 bases separating them. The V gene's germline CDR1 is LNHNV and CDR2 YYDKDF (reference sequence). This CDR3 comprises 13 residues. In nucleotides, the CDR3 is TGTGCCACCAGCCCCCAATTGGGGGAAAAACTGTTTTTT. Its translation is CATSPQLGEKLFF.

The rearrangement joins TRBV7-9 to TRBJ2-3, with D hard to call. CDR1 is SEHNR and CDR2 is FQNEAQ in the germline V gene (reference sequence). The ends were cut back, 2 bases at V and 5 bases at J, with 11 bases in the middle. The CDR3 loop spans 14 amino acids. CDR3 sequence (DNA): TGTGCCAGCAGCTTAAGTCAGAGGATAGATACGCAGTATTTT. Amino acids: CASSLSQRIDTQYF.

This chain uses TRBV7-9 with TRBJ1-6, with 10 positions matching TRBD1. The V segment lost 5 bases and the J segment 4 bases; nucleotides outside the gene matches: 8. The CDR3 is 17 amino acids. Germline lookup yields CDR1 SEHNR and CDR2 FQNEAQ (reference sequence). CDR3 sequence reads: CASSQWTGGRYNSPLHF. DNA of the CDR3: TGTGCCAGCAGCCAATGGACAGGGGGGCGATATAATTCACCCCTCCACTTT.

The chain joins TRBV28 to TRBJ1-4, with 8 bases matching TRBD1. J was trimmed by 8 bases and V by 5 bases; bases with no gene match: 10. The CDR3 is made up of 15 amino acids. Germline values: CDR1 MDHEN, CDR2 SYDVKM. The CDR3 coding sequence is TGTGCCAGCAGTCTCTTTACAGGGGGAAACGAAAAACTGTTTTTT. Its translation: CASSLFTGGNEKLFF.

The chain uses TRBV5-6 and TRBJ1-2; D remains ambiguous. V lost 0 bases, J lost 7 bases, and 13 bases lay in between. This CDR3 comprises 14 residues. Per the germline V gene, CDR1 is SGHDT and CDR2 is YYEEEE. In DNA, the CDR3 is TGTGCCAGCAGCTTGGGGGTAGGGATGAGTGGCTACACCTTC. Translation: CASSLGVGMSGYTF.

This clone was detected only once. The chain is built from TRBV4-3 and TRBJ2-1; TRBD2 is a possible D gene (6 bases). The CDR3 contains 15 residues. V lost 7 bases and J 1 base, leaving 14 bases between the germline ends. Germline CDR1 and CDR2: LGHNA and YSLEER. This CDR3 reads CASNTGLESYNEQFF. The CDR3 bases are TGCGCCAGCAACACGGGACTGGAGTCCTACAATGAGCAGTTCTTC.

J is TRBJ1-2 and V is TRBV28; D remains ambiguous. The CDR3 has 15 residues. Germline lookup yields CDR1 MDHEN and CDR2 SYDVKM. V shed 2 bases and J shed 4 bases, with 14 bases lying between them. The chain's CDR3 is CASSLGETGVYGYTF. In DNA, the CDR3 is TGTGCCAGCAGTTTAGGAGAAACGGGCGTCTATGGCTACACCTTC.

In this sample, this clone turned up a few times. The chain is built from TRBV19 and TRBJ1-2; tentatively, D is TRBD1 (6 bases). Germline V CDR1 and CDR2: LNHDA, SQIVND (reference sequence). V was clipped by 6 bases and J by 4 bases, with 12 bases between them. The CDR3 sequence is 13 residues long. The DNA for the CDR3 is TGTGCCAGTAGCCGACAGGACAGCTATGGCTACACCTTC. Translation gives CASSRQDSYGYTF.

In its sample, this clone was seen once. The chain joins TRBV2 to TRBJ2-1, with a weak D call TRBD1 (5 bases). This CDR3 has 13 residues. Germline V gives CDR1 SNHLY, CDR2 FYNNEI. V dropped 2 bases and J dropped 5 bases, with 7 bases sitting between them. Here the CDR3 DNA reads TGTGCCAGCAGTGAATCCAGGGACAATGAGCAGTTCTTC. This encodes CASSESRDNEQFF.

This clone was seen only once. The J gene is TRBJ2-2, the V gene TRBV11-3, with D perhaps matching TRBD2 (6 bases). This CDR3 contains 15 residues. The ends were cut back, 2 bases at V and 1 base at J, with 8 bases in the middle. CDR1 and CDR2 from the germline V gene are SGHNT and YENEEA. The CDR3, as DNA: TGTGCCAGCAGCTTAAACGGGGGGAACACCGGGGAGCTGTTTTTT. Its protein product is CASSLNGGNTGELFF.